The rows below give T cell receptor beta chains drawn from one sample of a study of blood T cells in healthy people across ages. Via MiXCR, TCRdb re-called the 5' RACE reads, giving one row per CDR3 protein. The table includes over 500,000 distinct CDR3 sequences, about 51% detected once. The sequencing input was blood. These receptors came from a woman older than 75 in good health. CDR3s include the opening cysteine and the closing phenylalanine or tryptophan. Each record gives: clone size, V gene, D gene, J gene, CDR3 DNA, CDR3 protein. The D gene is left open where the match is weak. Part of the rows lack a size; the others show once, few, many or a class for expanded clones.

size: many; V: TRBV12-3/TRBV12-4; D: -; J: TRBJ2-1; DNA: TGTGCCAGCACAGAGTACAATGAGCAGTTCTTC; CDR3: CASTEYNEQFF
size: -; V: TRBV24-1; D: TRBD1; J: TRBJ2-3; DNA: TGTGCCACCAGTGAGACAGGGCTGGACACAGATACGCAGTATTTT; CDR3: CATSETGLDTDTQYF
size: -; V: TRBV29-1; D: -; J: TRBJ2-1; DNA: TGCAGCGTCTCCACCCGGGGGCGGGGCACCAATGAGCAGTTCTTC; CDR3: CSVSTRGRGTNEQFF
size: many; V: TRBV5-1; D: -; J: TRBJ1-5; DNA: TGCGCCAGCAGCTTGGACGGGGGACAGCCCCAGCATTTT; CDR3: CASSLDGGQPQHF
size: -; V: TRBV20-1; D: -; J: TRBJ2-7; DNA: TGCAGTGCCCGGAGGGCAGGGACCTACGAGCAGTACTTC; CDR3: CSARRAGTYEQYF
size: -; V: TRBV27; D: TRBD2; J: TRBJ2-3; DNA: TGTGCCAGCAGTTTTGGGACTAGCGGGAGAACGGATACGCAGTATTTT; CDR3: CASSFGTSGRTDTQYF
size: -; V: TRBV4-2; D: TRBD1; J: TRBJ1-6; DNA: TGTGCCAGCAGCCAAGACGCGGCAGGGGGAAATTCACCCCTCCACTTT; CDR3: CASSQDAAGGNSPLHF
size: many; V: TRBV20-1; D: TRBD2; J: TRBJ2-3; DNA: TGCAGTCTTCGGGCGGGGGGATACACAGATACGCAGTATTTT; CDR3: CSLRAGGYTDTQYF
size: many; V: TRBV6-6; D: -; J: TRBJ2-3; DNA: TGTGCCAGCAGTTACTGGGGCAGTGGAACCCAGGATACGCAGTATTTT; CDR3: CASSYWGSGTQDTQYF
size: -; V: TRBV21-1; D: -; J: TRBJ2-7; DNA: TGTGCCAGCAGCAGAGGGACAGGCCGGACCTACGAGCAGTACTTC; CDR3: CASSRGTGRTYEQYF
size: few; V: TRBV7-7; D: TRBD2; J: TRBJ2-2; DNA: TGTGCCAGCAGCTCGGTAGCGGGAGGAACCGGGGAGCTGTTTTTT; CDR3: CASSSVAGGTGELFF
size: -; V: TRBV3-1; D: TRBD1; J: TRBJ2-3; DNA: TGTGCCAGCAGCCACCTCAGGACAGGGGTTAGTGATACGCAGTATTTT; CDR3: CASSHLRTGVSDTQYF
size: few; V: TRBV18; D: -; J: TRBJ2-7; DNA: TGTGCCAGCTCAAACACGGGAGATTGGTCCTACGAGCAGTACTTC; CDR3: CASSNTGDWSYEQYF
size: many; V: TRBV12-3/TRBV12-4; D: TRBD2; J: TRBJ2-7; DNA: TGTGCCAGCAGTTCTGGACTAGCGGGGCTACCCTACGAGCAGTACTTC; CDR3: CASSSGLAGLPYEQYF
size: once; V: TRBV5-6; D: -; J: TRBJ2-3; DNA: TGTGCCAGCAGCTTGCAATCGAGTGGAGATACGCAGTATTTT; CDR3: CASSLQSSGDTQYF
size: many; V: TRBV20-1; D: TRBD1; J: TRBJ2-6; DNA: TGCAGTGCAGACAGGGGCGCCGTCTCTGGGGCCAACGTCCTGACTTTC; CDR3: CSADRGAVSGANVLTF
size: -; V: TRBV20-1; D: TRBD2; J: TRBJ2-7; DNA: TGCAGTGCCCAGGGGCTAGCGGGAGCCTACGAGCAGTACTTC; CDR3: CSAQGLAGAYEQYF
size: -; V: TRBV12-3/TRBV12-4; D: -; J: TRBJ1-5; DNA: TGTGCCAGCAGAACAGGGAGCAATCAGCCCCAGCATTTT; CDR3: CASRTGSNQPQHF
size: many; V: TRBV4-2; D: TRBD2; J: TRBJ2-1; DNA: TGTGCCAGCAGCCAAGGACTAGCGGGAGGGGTCGAGTACAATGAGCAGTTCTTC; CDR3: CASSQGLAGGVEYNEQFF
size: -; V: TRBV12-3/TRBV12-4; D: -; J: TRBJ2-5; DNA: TGTGCCAGCAGTTTGTCGAACCAGGGAAAAGAGACCCAGTACTTC; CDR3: CASSLSNQGKETQYF
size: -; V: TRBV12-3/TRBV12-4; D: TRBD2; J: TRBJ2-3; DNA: TGTGCCAGCAGTTTAAATCTAGCGGGTGATGATATGGAGTATTTT; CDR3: CASSLNLAGDDMEYF
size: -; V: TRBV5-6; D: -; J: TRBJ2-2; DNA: TGTGCCAGCAGCTTGGGGGACAAACACACCGGGGAGCTGTTTTTT; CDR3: CASSLGDKHTGELFF
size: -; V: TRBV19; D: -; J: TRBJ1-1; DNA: TGTGCCAGTACGGGACAGAACACTGAAGCTTTCTTT; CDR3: CASTGQNTEAFF
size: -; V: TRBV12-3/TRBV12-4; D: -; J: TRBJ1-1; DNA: TGTGCCAGCAGCCTATCGGGGAGAGGGAACACTGAAGCTTTCTTT; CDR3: CASSLSGRGNTEAFF
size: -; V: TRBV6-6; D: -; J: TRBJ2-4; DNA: TGTGCCAGCAGTTACTCGGACGGGGACATTCAGTACTTC; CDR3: CASSYSDGDIQYF
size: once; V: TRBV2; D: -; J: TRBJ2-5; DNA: TGTGCCAGCAGTGAATCCCCGGGGTCACGCCAAGAGACCCAGTACTTC; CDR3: CASSESPGSRQETQYF
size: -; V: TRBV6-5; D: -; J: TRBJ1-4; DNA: TGTGCCAGCAGTTACGCTCTAGGCGATGAAAAACTGTTTTTT; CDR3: CASSYALGDEKLFF
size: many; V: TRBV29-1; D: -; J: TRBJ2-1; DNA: TGCAGCGTTACCTCCTACAATGAGCAGTTCTTC; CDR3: CSVTSYNEQFF
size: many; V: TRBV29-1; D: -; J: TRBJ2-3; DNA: TGCAGCGTTGAGGTTGAATCGTCAGATACGCAGTATTTT; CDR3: CSVEVESSDTQYF
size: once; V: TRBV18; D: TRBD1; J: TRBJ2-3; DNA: TGTGCCAGCTCACCACTCGGACAGGCCAACACAGATACGCAGTATTTT; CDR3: CASSPLGQANTDTQYF
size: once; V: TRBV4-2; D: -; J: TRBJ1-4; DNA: TGTGCCAGCAGCCAATCCAGGGGCGGAACTAATGAAAAACTGTTTTTT; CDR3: CASSQSRGGTNEKLFF
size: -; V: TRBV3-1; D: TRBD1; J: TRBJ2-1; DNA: TGTGCCAGCAGCCACCAGGGGGTGGCGAATGAGCAGTTCTTC; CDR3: CASSHQGVANEQFF
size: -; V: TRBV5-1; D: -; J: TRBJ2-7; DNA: TGCGCCAGCAGCTTGGGTGTCAGGGAAGACGAGCAGTACTTC; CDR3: CASSLGVREDEQYF
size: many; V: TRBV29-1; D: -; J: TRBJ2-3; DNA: TGCAGCGTTCGACTAGCAGATACGCAGTATTTT; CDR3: CSVRLADTQYF
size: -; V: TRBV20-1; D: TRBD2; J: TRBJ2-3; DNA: TGCAGTGCTAGTGGACTAGCGGGGGGCACAGATACGCAGTATTTT; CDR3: CSASGLAGGTDTQYF
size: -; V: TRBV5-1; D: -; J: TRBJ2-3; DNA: TGCGCCAGCAGCTTGGGAACTTCTCACTTTAGCACAGATACGCAGTATTTT; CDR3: CASSLGTSHFSTDTQYF
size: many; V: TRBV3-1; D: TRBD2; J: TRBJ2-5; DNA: TGTGCCAGCAGCCAAGAGAGTAGCGGGGGAATTTTGGTGACCCAGTACTTC; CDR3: CASSQESSGGILVTQYF
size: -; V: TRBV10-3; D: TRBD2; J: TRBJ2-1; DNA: TGTGCCATCAGTGAGACTAGCGGGGGCTCCTACAATGAGCAGTTCTTC; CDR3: CAISETSGGSYNEQFF
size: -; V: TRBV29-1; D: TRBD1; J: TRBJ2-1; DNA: TGCAGCGTTAAAAGGCAGGGGGCGTGGAATGAGCAGTTCTTC; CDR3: CSVKRQGAWNEQFF
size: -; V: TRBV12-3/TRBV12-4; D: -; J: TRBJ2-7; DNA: TGTGCCAGCAGTTCTGCGAACGAGCAGTACTTC; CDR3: CASSSANEQYF